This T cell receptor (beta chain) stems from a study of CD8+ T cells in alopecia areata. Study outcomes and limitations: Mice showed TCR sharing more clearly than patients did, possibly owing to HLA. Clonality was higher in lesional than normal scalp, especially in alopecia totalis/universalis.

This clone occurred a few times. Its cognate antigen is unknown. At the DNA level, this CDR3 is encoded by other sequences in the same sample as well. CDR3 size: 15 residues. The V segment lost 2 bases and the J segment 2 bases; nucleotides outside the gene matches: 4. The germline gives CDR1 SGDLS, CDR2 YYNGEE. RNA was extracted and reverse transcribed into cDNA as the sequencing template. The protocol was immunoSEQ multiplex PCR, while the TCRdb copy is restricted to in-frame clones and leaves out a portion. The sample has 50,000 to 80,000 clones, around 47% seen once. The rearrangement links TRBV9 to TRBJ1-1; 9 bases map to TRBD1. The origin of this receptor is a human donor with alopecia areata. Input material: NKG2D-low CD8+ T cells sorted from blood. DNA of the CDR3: TGTGCCAGCAGCGTGGGGACAGGGTCTAACACTGAAGCTTTCTTT. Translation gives CASSVGTGSNTEAFF.